These 25 T cell receptor beta chains were sequenced from one sample in a study of shared clonotypes between healthy human individuals (dated by TCRdb to between 2020 and 2021). The library was built by means of the immunoSEQ multiplex PCR assay. Sourced from immuneACCESS, this table was stored by TCRdb with only in-frame sequences that have V and J called. A share of the clones is absent; for the studies checked, an unresolved V gene accounts for under half, and the remainder has no known explanation. This sample gives over a million clones in total; 75% to 80% of them show up just once. 0.55% to 0.7% of the sample comes from the top ten. The specimen sequenced was memory CD4+ T cells from PBMCs. What this sample's cell subset or site label stands for: CD45RA-negative fraction. These receptors were taken from a man between 18 and 29 years old in good health. Some clones in this sample may be carry-over from other donors' samples.

This clone appeared once. CDR3 amino acids: CASSLFQDTGELFF. CDR3 DNA sequence: TGTGCCAGCAGCTTATTCCAAGACACCGGGGAGCTGTTTTTT. This sequence joins TRBV7-9 and TRBJ2-2; unclear D gene. Per the germline V gene, CDR1 is SEHNR and CDR2 is FQNEAQ (reference sequence). V was cut by 2 bases and J by 3 bases, with 7 bases left in between. The CDR3 is 14 amino acids. The entire variable domain, with the rest obtained from reference TRBV7-9 and TRBJ2-2, is as follows: DTGVSQNPRHKITKRGQNVTFRCDPISEHNRLYWYRQTLGQGPEFLTYFQNEAQLEKSRLLSDRFSAERPKGSFSTLEIQRTEQGDSAMYLCASSLFQDTGELFFGEGSRLTVL.

This chain connects TRBV7-9 to TRBJ2-7; D is unclear. The CDR3 totals 13 residues. V lost 5 bases, J lost 1 base, and 9 bases lay in between. CDR1 is SEHNR and CDR2 is FQNEAQ in the germline V gene (reference sequence). The CDR3 bases are TGTGCCAGCAGCGGGCAGGTTTCCTACGAGCAGTACTTC. Amino acids: CASSGQVSYEQYF.

The chain links TRBV9 to TRBJ2-3, with TRBD2 matching 7 bases. Germline trimming cut 3 bases from V and 3 bases from J; bases unmatched to any gene: 4. The germline gives CDR1 SGDLS, CDR2 YYNGEE. The CDR3 extends over 14 amino acids. The CDR3 DNA is TGTGCCAGCAGCGCCACACTAGCGACAGATACGCAGTATTTT. It encodes CASSATLATDTQYF.

This clone has only one observation. The chain recombines TRBV6-5 with TRBJ1-2; D might be TRBD1 (6 bases). V dropped 7 bases and J dropped 7 bases, with 19 bases sitting between them. Germline values: CDR1 MNHEY, CDR2 SVGAGI. This CDR3 comprises 14 residues. The CDR3 loop is CASTSPGGLGGYTF. The CDR3 nucleotides are TGTGCCAGCACCTCTCCCGGGGGGCTGGGTGGCTACACCTTC.

The V and J genes are TRBV4-2 and TRBJ2-7; tentative D call: TRBD2 (5 bases). CDR1 and CDR2 (germline): LGHNA, YNFKEQ. There are 15 residues in the CDR3. Trimming shortened V by 4 bases and J by 5 bases, and 18 bases separated the two germline ends. The CDR3 DNA is TGTGCCAGCAGCCGTGATGAAGCGGTAGGAAACGAGCAGTACTTC. Residues: CASSRDEAVGNEQYF.

The chain has TRBV27 and TRBJ1-2; no clear D gene. This CDR3 comprises 14 residues. V lost 3 bases and J 7 bases, leaving 15 bases between the germline ends. From germline, CDR1 is MNHEY and CDR2 SMNVEV (reference sequence). The CDR3 nucleotides read TGTGCCAGCAGTTTCCTACACCCCACCCTTGGCTACACCTTC. It yields the protein CASSFLHPTLGYTF.

The chain uses TRBV6-6 and TRBJ2-2; D unclear. V gave up 0 bases and J gave up 6 bases, with 5 bases separating them. Germline CDR1 is MNHNY and CDR2 is SVGAGI (reference sequence). This CDR3 is built from 13 residues. CDR3 DNA sequence: TGTGCCAGCAGTTACTCCGGTCCCGGGGAGCTGTTTTTT. It is translated as CASSYSGPGELFF.

Notes on this clone: A much more abundant neighbour one base away suggests this may be a read error. J is TRBJ2-2 and V is TRBV5-4, with D unresolved. V was shortened by 2 bases and J by 3 bases, with 5 bases between the two germline ends. Germline V gene sequence: CDR1 SGHNT, CDR2 YYREEE (reference sequence). This CDR3 contains 13 residues. The CDR3 region has the DNA TGTGCCAGCAGCTTCAGAGACACCGGGGAGCTGTTTTTT. Translation gives CASSFRDTGELFF.

The V gene is TRBV28, the J gene TRBJ2-1, with 12 bases identical to TRBD2. Trimming at V came to 3 bases and at J to 4 bases, leaving 7 bases not matched to a gene. There are 17 residues in the CDR3. Germline assignment: CDR1 MDHEN and CDR2 SYDVKM. CDR3 in DNA: TGTGCCAGCAGTTTCGCGACAGGACTAGCGGGGTACAATGAGCAGTTCTTC. Translation: CASSFATGLAGYNEQFF.

In regard to this clone: The identical CDR3 is also encoded by other nucleotide sequences in the sample. The rearrangement joins TRBV18 to TRBJ1-3; D is undetermined. This CDR3 contains 13 residues. Trimming took off 5 bases at V and 4 bases at J, with 9 bases between the two ends. CDR1 is KGHSH and CDR2 is LQKENI in the germline V gene. The CDR3 is CASSSGQGNTIYF. CDR3 nucleotides: TGTGCCAGCTCATCCGGGCAGGGAAACACCATATATTTT.

The table lists this clone with a count of one. The chain's CDR3 is CASSLRGAEAYEQYF. CDR3 coding DNA: TGTGCCAGCAGCTTAAGAGGGGCCGAGGCCTACGAGCAGTACTTC. This chain links TRBV7-2 with TRBJ2-7; D may be TRBD1 or TRBD2 (5 bases each). The germline CDR1 and CDR2 sequences are SGHTA and FQGNSA. V gave up 2 bases and J gave up 2 bases, with 13 bases separating them. The CDR3 consists of 15 residues.

The chain has TRBV19 and TRBJ1-5; possibly TRBD1 for D (6 bases). From germline, CDR1 is LNHDA and CDR2 SQIVND (reference sequence). This CDR3 is 13 amino acids long. V gave up 7 bases and J gave up 1 base, with 8 bases separating them. CDR3 loop: CASKDRSNQPQHF. CDR3 nucleotide sequence: TGTGCCAGTAAGGACAGAAGCAATCAGCCCCAGCATTTT.

This chain links TRBV7-8 with TRBJ2-7, with TRBD2 matching over 13 bases. Germline CDR1 and CDR2: SGHVS and FQNEAQ. J lost 1 base, V lost 8 bases, and 14 bases had no gene match. The CDR3 runs 18 residues. CDR3 amino acids: CASHLIGPGLAGSYEQYF. The CDR3 nucleotides are TGTGCCAGCCACCTAATCGGCCCGGGACTAGCGGGGTCCTACGAGCAGTACTTC.

This sequence joins TRBV4-1 and TRBJ2-2; 16 bases map to TRBD2. The V gene end was trimmed by 1 base and the J gene end by 6 bases; junction bases not matched to a gene: 8. CDR1 and CDR2 from the germline V gene are MGHRA and YSYEKL. CDR3 size: 19 residues. The CDR3 bases are TGCGCCAGCAGCCAAGCCGGGACTAGCGGGAGGGCCTCCGCCGGGGAGCTGTTTTTT. Amino acid sequence: CASSQAGTSGRASAGELFF.

Comments on this clone: A much bigger clone sits one base away, suggesting this may be a read error. The rearrangement links TRBV28 to TRBJ2-3; TRBD2 aligns across 14 bases. Germline assignment: CDR1 MDHEN and CDR2 SYDVKM. This CDR3 region has 16 residues. V dropped 6 bases and J dropped 2; count of bases not matched to a gene: 4. Written as DNA, the CDR3 is TGTGCCAGCAGCCCGGGACTAGCGGGAGTCACAGATACGCAGTATTTT. Its protein is CASSPGLAGVTDTQYF.

The V gene is TRBV19, the J gene TRBJ2-1; TRBD1 might be the D (6 bases). The length of the CDR3 is 17 residues. V was pared by 5 bases and J by 7 bases, with 24 bases between. Germline loops: CDR1 LNHDA, CDR2 SQIVND (reference sequence). The CDR3: CASSPRVRGSLRNEQFF. In nucleotides, the CDR3 is TGTGCCAGTAGTCCCCGAGTTAGGGGGAGTCTAAGGAATGAGCAGTTCTTC.

The chain links TRBV9 to TRBJ2-3, with D perhaps assigned TRBD1 or TRBD2 (6 bases each). The CDR3 spans 17 residues. Trimming took off 2 bases at V and 6 bases at J, with 22 bases between the two ends. Germline assignment: CDR1 SGDLS and CDR2 YYNGEE. The CDR3 nucleotides are TGTGCCAGCAGCGTCCTGGGGGGCGGACAGACCGCGGATACGCAGTATTTT. Protein: CASSVLGGGQTADTQYF.

V gene TRBV5-5 combines with J gene TRBJ1-2; D gene uncertain. From germline, CDR1 is SGHKS and CDR2 YYEKEE (reference sequence). Deletions cut 0 bases from V and 7 bases from J, with 10 bases between. This CDR3 is built from 13 residues. The CDR3 here is CASSLAREAGYTF. As DNA, the CDR3 is TGTGCCAGCAGCTTGGCCCGGGAAGCTGGCTACACCTTC.

This chain joins TRBV4-1 and TRBJ2-1, with a possible D match to TRBD2 (5 bases). Germline V gene lookup returns CDR1 MGHRA and CDR2 YSYEKL. V lost 1 base and J 9 bases, leaving 13 bases between the germline ends. The CDR3 spans 14 residues. CDR3 amino acids: CASSQVGGRIEQFF. Written as DNA, the CDR3 is TGCGCCAGCAGCCAAGTCGGAGGTCGAATTGAGCAGTTCTTC.

This chain joins TRBV28 and TRBJ1-1; D remains ambiguous. The germline V and J ends were trimmed by 5 bases and 5 bases, with 12 bases remaining between them. The CDR3 is 13 amino acids. CDR1 and CDR2 (germline): MDHEN, SYDVKM. The CDR3 spells CASSILAPTEAFF. CDR3 sequence (DNA): TGTGCCAGCAGTATACTGGCCCCAACTGAAGCTTTCTTT.

This sequence joins TRBV7-9 and TRBJ1-2, with no clear D. The length of the CDR3 is 12 residues. Trimming shortened V by 5 bases and J by 8 bases, and 12 bases separated the two germline ends. Per germline, CDR1 SEHNR and CDR2 FQNEAQ (reference sequence). The CDR3 DNA follows: TGTGCCAGCAGCCCCCACCTGGGGGGCTACACCTTC. This encodes CASSPHLGGYTF.

The chain is built from TRBV1 and TRBJ2-7; whether TRBD1, the table's D call, matches the DNA was not checked. TRBV1 is an annotated pseudogene. The CDR3 is 17 residues long. CDR3 coding DNA: TGCACCAGCAGCCAAGCTGTCCGGGACAGGGCTTGGTACGAGCAGTACTTC. Its protein is CTSSQAVRDRAWYEQYF.

This chain links TRBV10-3 with TRBJ2-6; 12 nucleotides line up with TRBD1. Losses at the gene ends were 0 bases for V and 1 base for J; bases not matched to a gene: 4. The germline V gene encodes CDR1 ENHRY and CDR2 SYGVKD. The length of the CDR3 is 19 residues. The CDR3 is CAISESRGQGASGANVLTF. DNA for the CDR3: TGTGCCATCAGTGAGTCTAGGGGACAGGGGGCATCTGGGGCCAACGTCCTGACTTTC.

DNA for the CDR3: TGTGCCAGCAGCTTCCGACAGGGCCCCCAAGAGACCCAGTACTTC. This encodes CASSFRQGPQETQYF. This chain uses TRBV11-3 with TRBJ2-5; 7 bases are a match to TRBD1. Germline V gives CDR1 SGHNT, CDR2 YENEEA. Losses at the gene ends were 3 bases for V and 1 base for J; bases not matched to a gene: 5. The CDR3 is 15 amino acids.

A note on this clone: This same CDR3 is encoded by further DNA sequences in the sample. The chain recombines TRBV5-1 with TRBJ2-2; 10 nucleotides agree with TRBD2. CDR1 and CDR2 from the germline V gene are SGHRS and YFSETQ. The CDR3 covers 16 residues. The junction had 1 base not matched to a gene; V was cut back by 1 base and J by 1 base. DNA for the CDR3: TGCGCCAGCAGCTTGTTAGCGGGAGGGAACACCGGGGAGCTGTTTTTT. It codes for CASSLLAGGNTGELFF.